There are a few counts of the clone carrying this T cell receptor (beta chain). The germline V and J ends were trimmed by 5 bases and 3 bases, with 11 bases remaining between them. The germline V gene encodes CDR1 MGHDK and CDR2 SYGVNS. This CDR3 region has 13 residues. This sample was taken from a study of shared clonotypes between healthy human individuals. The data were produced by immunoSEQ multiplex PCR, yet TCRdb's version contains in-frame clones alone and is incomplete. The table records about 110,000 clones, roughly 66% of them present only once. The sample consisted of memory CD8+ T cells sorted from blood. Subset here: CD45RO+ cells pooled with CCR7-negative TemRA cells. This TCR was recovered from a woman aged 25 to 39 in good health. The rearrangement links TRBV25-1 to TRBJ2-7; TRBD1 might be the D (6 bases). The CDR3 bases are TGTGCCAGCAGTTCTAAGGACAGCTACGAGCAGTACTTC. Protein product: CASSSKDSYEQYF.